In its sample, the clone carrying this TCR beta chain was seen a few times. Its antigen is not known. This sample stems from a study of spatial heterogeneity in lung cancer. Study details: Each distinct TCR and UMI combination averaged more than ten appearances in raw reads. Findings and limits, study-wide: Intratumoral expanded alpha and beta TCR counts were found to track tumor mutation counts. Quantities of ubiquitous and regional expanded TCRs paralleled ubiquitous and regional nonsynonymous mutations, respectively. Approximate estimated coverage of tumor T cells amounted to around 6.9% for alpha and approximately 13% for beta chains.

The time point was: sample taken at primary tumor resection. From tumor, nontumor lung or frozen PBMC, whole RNA was taken unsorted for sequencing. MiXCR, applied by TCRdb to the 5' RACE reads, yields one record per CDR3 protein. The repertoire holds over 25,000 distinct CDR3 sequences, roughly 7.4% seen once, with about 25% in the top ten. CDR1 is SGHNT and CDR2 is YYREEE in the germline V gene (reference sequence). With V trimmed by 3 bases and J by 6 bases, 8 bases remained unmatched. The CDR3 length is 15 residues. This sequence joins TRBV5-4 and TRBJ2-2; TRBD2 aligns across 7 bases. This receptor was taken from a male donor with early-stage non-small cell lung cancer. Material: lung tumor tissue, obtained at surgery. The CDR3 reads CASSSPGLTSGELFF. The CDR3 DNA sequence: TGTGCCAGCAGCTCACCGGGACTAACTTCCGGGGAGCTGTTTTTT.